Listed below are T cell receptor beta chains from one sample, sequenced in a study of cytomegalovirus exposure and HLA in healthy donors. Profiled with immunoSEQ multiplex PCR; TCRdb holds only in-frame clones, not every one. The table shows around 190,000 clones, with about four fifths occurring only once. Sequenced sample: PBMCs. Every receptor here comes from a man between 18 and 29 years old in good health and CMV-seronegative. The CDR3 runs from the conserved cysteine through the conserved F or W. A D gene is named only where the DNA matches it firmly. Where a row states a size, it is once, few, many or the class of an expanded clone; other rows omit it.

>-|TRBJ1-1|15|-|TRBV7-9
CASSPSGRANTEAFF
TGTGCCAGCAGCCCGAGCGGACGGGCGAACACTGAAGCTTTCTTT
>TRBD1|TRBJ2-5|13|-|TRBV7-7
CASSLQGAGTQYF
TGTGCTAGCAGCCTACAGGGGGCAGGGACCCAGTACTTC
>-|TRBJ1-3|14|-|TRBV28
CASSVTGIGNTIYF
TGTGCCAGCAGCGTAACAGGGATTGGAAACACCATATATTTT
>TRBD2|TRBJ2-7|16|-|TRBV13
CASSTREGPDFYEQYF
TGTGCCAGCAGCACCCGGGAGGGACCTGACTTCTACGAGCAGTACTTC
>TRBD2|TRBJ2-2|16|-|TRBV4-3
CASSQTLGGSGGELFF
TGCGCCAGCAGCCAAACACTTGGCGGGAGTGGGGGGGAGCTGTTTTTT
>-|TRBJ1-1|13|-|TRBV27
CASSFRENTEAFF
TGTGCCAGCAGTTTTCGGGAAAACACTGAAGCTTTCTTT
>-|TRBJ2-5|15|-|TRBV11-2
CASSSQGLTGETQYF
TGTGCCAGCAGCTCTCAGGGACTTACGGGGGAGACCCAGTACTTC
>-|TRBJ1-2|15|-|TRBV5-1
CASSLRGAVDYGYTF
TGCGCCAGCAGCTTGCGGGGGGCGGTCGACTATGGCTACACCTTC
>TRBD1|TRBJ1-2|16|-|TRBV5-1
CASSSAPGQINYGYTF
TGCGCCAGCAGCTCAGCTCCGGGACAGATTAACTATGGCTACACCTTC
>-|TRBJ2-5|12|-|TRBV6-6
CASRLFQETQYF
TGTGCCAGTAGACTATTCCAAGAGACCCAGTACTTC
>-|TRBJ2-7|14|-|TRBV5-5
CASSPGHQSYEQYF
TGTGCCAGCAGCCCCGGACACCAATCCTACGAGCAGTACTTC
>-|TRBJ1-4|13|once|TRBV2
CASTRDSHEKLFF
TGTGCCAGCACTCGAGACAGTCATGAAAAACTGTTTTTT
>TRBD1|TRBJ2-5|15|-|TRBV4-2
CASSQQGARQETQYF
TGTGCCAGCAGCCAACAGGGGGCCCGCCAAGAGACCCAGTACTTC
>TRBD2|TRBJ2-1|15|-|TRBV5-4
CASSAAGGAYNEQFF
TGTGCCAGCAGCGCAGCCGGGGGGGCCTACAATGAGCAGTTCTTC
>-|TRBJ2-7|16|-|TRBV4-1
CASSPTRTVSSYEQYF
TGCGCCAGCAGCCCGACGAGGACAGTAAGCTCCTACGAGCAGTACTTC
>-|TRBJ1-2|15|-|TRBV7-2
CASRAGHQGGYGYTF
TGTGCCAGCAGGGCCGGACACCAAGGGGGCTATGGCTACACCTTC
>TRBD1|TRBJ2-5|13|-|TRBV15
CATSTGAQETQYF
TGTGCCACCAGTACAGGGGCACAAGAGACCCAGTACTTC
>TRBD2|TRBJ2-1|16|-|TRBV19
CASSRSRWREGHEQFF
TGTGCCAGTAGTAGATCTAGATGGCGGGAGGGCCATGAGCAGTTCTTC
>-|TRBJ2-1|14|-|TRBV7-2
CASSLQTANNEQFF
TGTGCCAGCAGCTTACAGACAGCTAACAATGAGCAGTTCTTC
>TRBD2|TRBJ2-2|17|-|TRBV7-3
CASSLATSGRFTGELFF
TGTGCCAGCAGCTTAGCGACTAGCGGGAGGTTCACCGGGGAGCTGTTTTTT
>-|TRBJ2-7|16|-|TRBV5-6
CASSLTSRGSWYEQYF
TGTGCCAGCAGCTTGACGTCAAGGGGGAGTTGGTACGAGCAGTACTTC
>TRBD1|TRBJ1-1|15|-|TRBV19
CASRKNRGGGTEAFF
TGTGCCAGTAGGAAGAACAGGGGCGGTGGCACTGAAGCTTTCTTT
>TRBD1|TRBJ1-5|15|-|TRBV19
CASTSTGFGNQPQHF
TGTGCCAGTACCTCGACAGGGTTCGGCAATCAGCCCCAGCATTTT
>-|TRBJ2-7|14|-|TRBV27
CASSLNRVIYEQYF
TGTGCCAGCAGCCTTAACAGGGTAATCTACGAGCAGTACTTC
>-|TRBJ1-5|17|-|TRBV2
CASRRGRVAVSNQPQHF
TGTGCCAGCAGGAGGGGGAGGGTAGCGGTTAGCAATCAGCCCCAGCATTTT
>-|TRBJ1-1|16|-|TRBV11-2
CASSLGFLRENTEAFF
TGTGCCAGCAGCTTAGGGTTCTTGAGGGAGAACACTGAAGCTTTCTTT
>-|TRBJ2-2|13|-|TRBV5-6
CASSPGTGRELFF
TGTGCCAGCAGCCCCGGAACAGGGAGGGAGCTGTTTTTT
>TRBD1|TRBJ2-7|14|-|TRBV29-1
CGVDSGTGPHEQYF
TGCGGCGTTGATTCGGGGACAGGGCCCCACGAGCAGTACTTC
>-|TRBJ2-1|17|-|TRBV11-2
CASSLDLAGSSYNEQFF
TGTGCCAGCAGCTTAGATCTCGCGGGCAGCTCCTACAATGAGCAGTTCTTC
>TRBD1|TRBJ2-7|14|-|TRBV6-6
CASSPGTGFNEQYF
TGTGCCAGCAGCCCCGGGACAGGCTTCAACGAGCAGTACTTC
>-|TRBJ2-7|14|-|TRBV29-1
CSVEDPASSYEQYF
TGCAGCGTTGAAGATCCAGCGAGCTCCTACGAGCAGTACTTC
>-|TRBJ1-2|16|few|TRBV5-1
CASRKGSRANNYGYTF
TGCGCCAGCAGGAAAGGTTCCAGGGCTAATAACTATGGCTACACCTTC
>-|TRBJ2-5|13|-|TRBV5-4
CASSLSRLETQYF
TGTGCCAGCAGCTTGAGCCGCCTAGAGACCCAGTACTTC
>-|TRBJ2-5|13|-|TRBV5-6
CASSSVREETQYF
TGTGCCAGCAGCTCGGTGAGGGAAGAGACCCAGTACTTC
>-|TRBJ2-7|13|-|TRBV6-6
CASSYSADRGQYF
TGTGCCAGCAGTTACTCGGCGGACCGGGGGCAGTACTTC
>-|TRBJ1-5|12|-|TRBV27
CASSQGVQPQHF
TGTGCCAGCAGCCAAGGGGTCCAGCCCCAGCATTTT
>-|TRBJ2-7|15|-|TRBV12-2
CASRFRAGLGNEQYF
TGTGCAAGTCGCTTTCGAGCAGGGCTAGGGAACGAGCAGTACTTC
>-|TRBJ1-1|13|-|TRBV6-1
CASSEQGNTEAFF
TGTGCCAGCAGTGAACAGGGCAACACTGAAGCTTTCTTT
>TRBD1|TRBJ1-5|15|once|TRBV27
CASSLRTGGGQPQHF
TGTGCCAGCAGTTTACGGACAGGGGGCGGTCAGCCCCAGCATTTT
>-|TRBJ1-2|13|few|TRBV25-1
CASLPGGVHSYTF
TGTGCCAGCCTACCCGGGGGGGTCCATAGCTACACCTTC
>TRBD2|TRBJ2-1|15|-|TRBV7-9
CASSPLATSYNEQFF
TGTGCCAGCAGCCCACTAGCGACCTCCTACAATGAGCAGTTCTTC
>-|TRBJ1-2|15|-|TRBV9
CASSVGGEGNYGYTF
TGTGCCAGCAGCGTGGGGGGGGAGGGAAATTATGGCTACACCTTC
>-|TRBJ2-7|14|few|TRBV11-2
CASSLEAGRLEQYF
TGTGCCAGCAGCTTAGAGGCGGGGCGCCTCGAGCAGTACTTC